This T cell receptor beta chain was recovered during a study of shared clonotypes between healthy human individuals. About the study: Researchers drew samples from a couple of women and a few men aged 18 to 49. Three plates were used per donor for CD4 naive, three for CD4 memory, two for CD8 naive and one for CD8 memory.

Sequencing used immunoSEQ multiplex PCR; TCRdb keeps in-frame clones, though not all of them. The sample holds roughly 1.5 million clones, 95% to 99% seen once. With respect to this clone: The antigen is unknown.

The length of the CDR3 is 16 residues. Germline V lookup: CDR1 SGDLS, CDR2 YYNGEE. V lost 0 bases and J lost 4, with 13 bases in between. Study-level points and caveats: Apart from blood, nothing was sampled; tissue repertoires likely differ.

Those who donated, Caucasian adults without exception, all lived in Nashville, Tennessee. Sample: naive CD4+ T cells sorted from blood. Subset specified: CD45RA+ positively selected. This chain links TRBV9 with TRBJ2-2; no clear D gene. The receptor was derived from a young man in good health. The CDR3 DNA reads as TGTGCCAGCAGCGTAGTGACCGGCCCTATCACCGGGGAGCTGTTTTTT. It specifies CASSVVTGPITGELFF.